This T cell receptor beta chain stems from a study of CD4 T cells in relation to SARS-CoV-2 and coronaviruses. The protocol was immunoSEQ multiplex PCR, while the TCRdb copy is restricted to in-frame clones and leaves out a portion. The sample carries around 41,000 clones, over 75% recorded once. CD4 enrichment then naive enrichment separated naive from memory CD4+ cells. On this clone itself: Its cognate antigen is unknown.

CDR1 is LGHNA and CDR2 is YNFKEQ in the germline V gene. The CDR3 extends over 18 amino acids. Trimming at V came to 4 bases and at J to 3 bases, leaving 13 bases not matched to a gene. Sequenced sample: naive CD4+ T cells from PBMCs, cultured in vitro. Sample subset: naive CD4+ T cells isolated by negative enrichment. The TCR comes from an adult with COVID-19. The chain carries TRBV4-2 and TRBJ2-1, with TRBD2 identical over 9 bases. The chain's CDR3 is CASSPRPASGTIYNEQFF. As DNA, the CDR3 is TGTGCCAGCAGCCCACGACCCGCTAGCGGGACAATCTACAATGAGCAGTTCTTC.